These 2 T cell receptor beta chains were all obtained from the same sample, sequenced in a study of early T cells in non-severe SARS-CoV-2 infection listed by TCRdb under 2021. Receptor libraries were prepared by 5' RACE. TCRdb lists the instrument as NextSeq 500. TCRdb redid the processing of the public reads, applying fastp at Q25 and MiXCR, and retained in-frame beta chains. Entries that share a CDR3 protein sequence are merged under the most common genes and DNA. For this sample there are around 81,000 distinct CDR3 sequences; roughly 13% appear just once. The top ten clonotypes cover approximately 11% of the sample. The source material was whole blood. The receptor source for this set is an adult who was a healthcare worker with PCR-confirmed SARS-CoV-2 infection or an uninfected control (not recorded which).

The rearrangement links TRBV10-3 to TRBJ1-2; D is perhaps TRBD1 (6 bases). Per the germline V gene, CDR1 is ENHRY and CDR2 is SYGVKD. The CDR3 is 12 residues long. Trimming cost V 5 bases and J 8 bases, with 12 bases left between them. CDR3 sequence reads: CAISISGGGYTF. CDR3 sequence (DNA): TGTGCCATCAGTATTAGCGGGGGCGGCTACACCTTC.

The rearrangement joins TRBV7-2 to TRBJ1-6; a weak D match, TRBD1 (6 bases). Looked up from germline, CDR1 is SGHTA and CDR2 is FQGNSA. This CDR3 is built from 18 residues. Trimming cost V 1 base and J 6 bases, with 19 bases left between them. CDR3 nucleotide sequence: TGTGCCAGCAGCTTAGTATTGGGGTGGGGGCGAGGTAATTCACCCCTCCACTTT. It yields the protein CASSLVLGWGRGNSPLHF.